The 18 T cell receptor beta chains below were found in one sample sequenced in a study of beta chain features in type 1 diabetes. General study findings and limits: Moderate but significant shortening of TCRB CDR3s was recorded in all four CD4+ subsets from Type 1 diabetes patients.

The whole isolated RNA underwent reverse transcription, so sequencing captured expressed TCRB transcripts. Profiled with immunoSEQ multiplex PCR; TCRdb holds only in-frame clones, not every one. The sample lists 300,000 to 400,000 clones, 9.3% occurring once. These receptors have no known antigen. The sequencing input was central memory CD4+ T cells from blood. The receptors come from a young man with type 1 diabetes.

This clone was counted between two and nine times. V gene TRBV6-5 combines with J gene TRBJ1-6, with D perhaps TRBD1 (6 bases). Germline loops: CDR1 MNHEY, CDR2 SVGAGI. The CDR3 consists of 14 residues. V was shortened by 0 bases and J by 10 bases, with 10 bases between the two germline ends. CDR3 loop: CASSYSGGVSPLHF. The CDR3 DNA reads TGTGCCAGCAGTTACTCTGGGGGCGTATCACCCCTCCACTTT.

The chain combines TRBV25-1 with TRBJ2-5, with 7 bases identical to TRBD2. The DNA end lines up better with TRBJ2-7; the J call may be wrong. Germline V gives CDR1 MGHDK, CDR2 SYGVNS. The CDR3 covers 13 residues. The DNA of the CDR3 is TGTGCCAGCTGCGGCGGGGGTCTTTACGAGCAGTACTTC. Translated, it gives CASCGGGLYEQYF.

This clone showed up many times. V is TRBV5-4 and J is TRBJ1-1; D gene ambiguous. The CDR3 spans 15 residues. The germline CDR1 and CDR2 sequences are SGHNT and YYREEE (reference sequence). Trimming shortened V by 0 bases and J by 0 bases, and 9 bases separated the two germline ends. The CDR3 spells CASSLVVALNTEAFF. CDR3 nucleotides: TGTGCCAGCAGCTTGGTGGTAGCCCTGAACACTGAAGCTTTCTTT. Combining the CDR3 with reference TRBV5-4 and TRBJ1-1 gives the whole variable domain ETGVTQSPTHLIKTRGQQVTLRCSSQSGHNTVSWYQQALGQGPQFIFQYYREEENGRGNFPPRFSGLQFPNYSSELNVNALELDDSALYLCASSLVVALNTEAFFGQGTRLTVV.

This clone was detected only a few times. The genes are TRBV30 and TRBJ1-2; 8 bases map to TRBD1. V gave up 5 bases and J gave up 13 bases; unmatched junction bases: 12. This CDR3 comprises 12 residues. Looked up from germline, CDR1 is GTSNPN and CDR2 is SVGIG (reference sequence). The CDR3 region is CAWSVDRAGVTF. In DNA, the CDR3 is TGTGCCTGGTCGGTGGACAGGGCTGGAGTCACCTTC. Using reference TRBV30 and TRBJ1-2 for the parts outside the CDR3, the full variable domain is SQTIHQWPATLVQPVGSPLSLECTVEGTSNPNLYWYRQAAGRGLQLLFYSVGIGQISSEVPQNLSASRPQDRQFILSSKKLLLSDSGFYLCAWSVDRAGVTFGSGTRLTVV.

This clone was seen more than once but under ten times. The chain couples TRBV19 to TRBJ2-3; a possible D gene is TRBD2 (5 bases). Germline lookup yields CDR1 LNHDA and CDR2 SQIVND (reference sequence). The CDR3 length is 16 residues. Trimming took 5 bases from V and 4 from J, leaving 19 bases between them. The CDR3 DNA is TGTGCCAGTAGTCCCCTAAAAGCTAGCAGCGCAGATACGCAGTATTTT. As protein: CASSPLKASSADTQYF. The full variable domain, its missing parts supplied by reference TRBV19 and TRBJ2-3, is DGGITQSPKYLFRKEGQNVTLSCEQNLNHDAMYWYRQDPGQGLRLIYYSQIVNDFQKGDIAEGYSVSREKKESFPLTVTSAQKNPTAFYLCASSPLKASSADTQYFGPGTRLTVL.

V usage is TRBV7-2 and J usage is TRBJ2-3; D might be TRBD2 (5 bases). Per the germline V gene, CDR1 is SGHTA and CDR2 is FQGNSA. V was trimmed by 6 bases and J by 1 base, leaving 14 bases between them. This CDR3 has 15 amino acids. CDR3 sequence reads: CASSRGKPRTDTQYF. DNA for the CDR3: TGTGCCAGCAGTCGAGGGAAACCGCGCACAGATACGCAGTATTTT.

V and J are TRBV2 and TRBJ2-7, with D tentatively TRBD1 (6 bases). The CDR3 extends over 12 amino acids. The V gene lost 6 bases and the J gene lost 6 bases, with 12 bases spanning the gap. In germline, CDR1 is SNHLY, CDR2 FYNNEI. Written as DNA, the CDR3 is TGTGCCAGCAGCCCTACAGGGTCCGAGCAGTACTTC. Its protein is CASSPTGSEQYF.

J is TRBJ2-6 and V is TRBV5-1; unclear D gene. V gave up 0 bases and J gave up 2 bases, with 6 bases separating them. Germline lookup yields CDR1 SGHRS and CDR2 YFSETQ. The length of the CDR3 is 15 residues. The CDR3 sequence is CASSLGVAGANVLTF. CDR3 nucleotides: TGCGCCAGCAGCTTGGGAGTAGCTGGGGCCAACGTCCTGACTTTC.

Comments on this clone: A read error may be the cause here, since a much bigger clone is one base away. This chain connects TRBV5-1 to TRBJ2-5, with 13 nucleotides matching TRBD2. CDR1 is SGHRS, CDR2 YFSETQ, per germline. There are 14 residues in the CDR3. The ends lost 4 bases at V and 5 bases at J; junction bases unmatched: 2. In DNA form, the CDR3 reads TGCGCCAGCAGCCCGACTAGCGGGGGGGAGACCCAGTACTTC. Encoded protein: CASSPTSGGETQYF.

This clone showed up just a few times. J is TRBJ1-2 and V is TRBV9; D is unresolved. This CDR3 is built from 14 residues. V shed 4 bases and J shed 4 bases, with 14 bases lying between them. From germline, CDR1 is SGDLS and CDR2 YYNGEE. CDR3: CASSTDTVGYGYTF. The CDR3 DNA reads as TGTGCCAGCAGCACTGACACGGTCGGCTATGGCTACACCTTC.

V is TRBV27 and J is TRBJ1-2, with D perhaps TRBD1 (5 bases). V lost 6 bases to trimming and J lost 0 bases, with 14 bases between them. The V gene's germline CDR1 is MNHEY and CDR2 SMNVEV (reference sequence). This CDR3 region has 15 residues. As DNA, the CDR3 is TGTGCCAGCAGGGAGTCCGGGACTGCTAACTATGGCTACACCTTC. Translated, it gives CASRESGTANYGYTF.

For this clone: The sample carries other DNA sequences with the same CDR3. The CDR3 spells CASSIGGQETQYF. CDR3 in DNA: TGTGCCAGTAGTATAGGGGGACAAGAGACCCAGTACTTC. The chain carries TRBV19 and TRBJ2-5; D gene uncertain. Germline V gene sequence: CDR1 LNHDA, CDR2 SQIVND (reference sequence). The CDR3 has 13 amino acids. Trimming removed 1 base from V and 2 bases from J, with 5 bases in between.

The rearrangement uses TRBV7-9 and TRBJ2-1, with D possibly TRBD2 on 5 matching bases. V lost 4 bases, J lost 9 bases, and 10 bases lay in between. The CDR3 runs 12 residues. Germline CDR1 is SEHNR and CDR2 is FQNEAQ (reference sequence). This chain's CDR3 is CASSSRAIEQFF. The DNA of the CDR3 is TGTGCCAGCAGCTCGCGGGCGATTGAGCAGTTCTTC.

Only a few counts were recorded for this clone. The CDR3 sequence is CASSPASGDYNEQFF. The DNA of the CDR3 is TGTGCCAGCAGTCCGGCTAGCGGGGACTACAATGAGCAGTTCTTC. The V call is TRBV28, the J call TRBJ2-1; 9 nucleotides align to TRBD2. The CDR3 is 15 amino acids. The V gene's germline CDR1 is MDHEN and CDR2 SYDVKM. V shed 5 bases, J shed 3 bases, and the junction held 5 bases outside the gene matches. The whole variable domain, remainder taken from reference TRBV28 and TRBJ2-1, is DVKVTQSSRYLVKRTGEKVFLECVQDMDHENMFWYRQDPGLGLRLIYFSYDVKMKEKGDIPEGYSVSREKKERFSLILESASTNQTSMYLCASSPASGDYNEQFFGPGTRLTVL.

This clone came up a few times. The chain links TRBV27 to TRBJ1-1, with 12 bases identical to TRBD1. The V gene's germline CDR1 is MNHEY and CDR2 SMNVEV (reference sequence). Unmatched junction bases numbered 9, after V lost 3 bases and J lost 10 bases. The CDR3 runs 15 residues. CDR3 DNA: TGTGCCAGCAGTTTCCAACCGGGACAGGGGGCGCGAGCTTTCTTT. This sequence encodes CASSFQPGQGARAFF.

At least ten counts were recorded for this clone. The CDR3 nucleotides read TGTGCCAGCAGCTCCAGGACTAACTATGGCTACACCTTC. Translation: CASSSRTNYGYTF. The chain is built from TRBV7-8 and TRBJ1-2; D gene uncertain. V lost 4 bases, J lost 0 bases, and 6 bases lay in between. CDR1 is SGHVS, CDR2 FQNEAQ, per germline. The length of the CDR3 is 13 residues.

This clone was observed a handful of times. The CDR3 region is CASSPSQGNEQYF. The CDR3 region has the DNA TGTGCCAGCTCACCGTCACAGGGGAACGAGCAGTACTTC. The chain couples TRBV18 to TRBJ2-7; the match to TRBD1 covers 7 bases. Looked up from germline, CDR1 is KGHSH and CDR2 is LQKENI. V lost 3 bases, J lost 5 bases, and 4 bases stayed unmatched. The CDR3 loop spans 13 amino acids.

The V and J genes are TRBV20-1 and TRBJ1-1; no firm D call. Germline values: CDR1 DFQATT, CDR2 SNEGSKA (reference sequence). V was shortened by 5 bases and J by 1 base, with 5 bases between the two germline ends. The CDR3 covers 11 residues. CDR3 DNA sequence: TGCAGTGCTTGGGCGAACACTGAAGCTTTCTTT. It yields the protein CSAWANTEAFF.